This passage covers 21 T cell receptor beta chains from one sample sequenced in a study of T cell clonality in common variable immunodeficiency. Some clones are missing from TCRdb's copy, which holds only in-frame ones; the method was immunoSEQ multiplex PCR. Observed in the sample are around 45,000 clones, none of them singletons. Sequencing was carried out using peripheral blood mononuclear cells. The receptors derive from a person between 18 and 70 years old in good health.

About this clone: With the read ending 3 residues before the CDR3 end, the germline J gene is used to fill in that end. The genes are TRBV30 and TRBJ1-4; the match to TRBD1 covers 11 bases. The germline CDR1 and CDR2 sequences are GTSNPN and SVGIG (reference sequence). The CDR3 has 16 amino acids. The CDR3 loop reads CAWSYRDRGYNSPLFF. The DNA read from the CDR3 is TGTGCCTGGAGTTACCGGGACAGGGGGTATAATTCACCA. Full variable domain (remainder filled in from reference TRBV30 and TRBJ1-4): SQTIHQWPATLVQPVGSPLSLECTVEGTSNPNLYWYRQAAGRGLQLLFYSVGIGQISSEVPQNLSASRPQDRQFILSSKKLLLSDSGFYLCAWSYRDRGYNSPLFFGSGTQLSVL.

This clone occurred a few times. The part of the CDR3 DNA that was read is TGTGCCAGCAGCTACTTACCGGGACAGGGGGCCCCT. This encodes CASSYLPGQGAP. The entire CDR3 reads CASSYLPGQGAPAFF. The rearrangement uses TRBV7-9 and TRBJ1-1; 12 bases map to TRBD1. The missing CDR3 end, 3 residues past where the read stops, is filled in from the germline J gene. The CDR3 totals 15 residues. Germline assignment: CDR1 SEHNR and CDR2 FQNEAQ (reference sequence).

This clone was detected many times. The read ends 3 residues before the CDR3 terminus; that terminus is restored from the germline J gene. This chain links TRBV20-1 with TRBJ1-1; a possible D gene is TRBD1 (5 bases). Germline V gives CDR1 DFQATT, CDR2 SNEGSKA (reference sequence). V gave up 0 bases and J gave up 0 bases, with 11 bases separating them. This CDR3 has 15 amino acids. CDR3 sequence: CSARDWQGMNTEAFF. CDR3 bases read: TGCAGTGCTAGAGATTGGCAGGGCATGAACACTGAA.

This clone was picked up many times. The CDR3 end falls 3 residues outside the read, so it is completed with the germline J gene. The chain recombines TRBV5-1 with TRBJ2-3, with 7 positions matching TRBD2. The CDR3 extends over 15 amino acids. Trimming took 0 bases from V and 6 from J; bases not matched to a gene: 7. Germline V gene data show CDR1 as SGHRS and CDR2 as YFSETQ. Partial CDR3 DNA: TGCGCCAGCAGCTTGGGAACTAGCGATGCGGATACG. This translates into CASSLGTSDADT. The whole CDR3 sequence is CASSLGTSDADTQYF.

A remark on this clone: The read comes to an end 3 residues before the CDR3 does, leaving the germline J gene to fill in the end. The rearrangement links TRBV18 to TRBJ1-4; unclear D gene. Germline V CDR1 and CDR2: KGHSH, LQKENI. The CDR3 totals 16 residues. Trimming pared 2 bases from V and 0 bases from J, leaving 10 bases between. The DNA read from the CDR3 is TGTGCCAGCTCACCAACCTCGGTTGCAACTAATGAAAAA. This gives the protein CASSPTSVATNEK. The entire CDR3 protein is CASSPTSVATNEKLFF.

In this sample, this clone turned up many times. The missing CDR3 end, 3 residues past where the read stops, is filled in from the germline J gene. The chain employs TRBV5-6 and TRBJ2-1, with D perhaps TRBD1 (6 bases). V dropped 7 bases and J dropped 0 bases, with 11 bases sitting between them. The length of the CDR3 is 14 residues. Germline CDR1 reads SGHDT; CDR2 reads YYEEEE. CDR3 residues: CASVWGHSYNEQFF. The CDR3 bases that were read are TGTGCCAGCGTTTGGGGGCACTCCTACAATGAG.

This clone was observed at least ten times. The CDR3 extends 3 residues past the end of the read, so its final part is completed from the germline J gene. This chain connects TRBV6-2 or TRBV6-3 to TRBJ2-1; D perhaps matches TRBD2 (5 bases). With 4 bases removed from V and 6 bases from J, the gap between germline ends came to 22 bases. Germline loops: CDR1 MNHEY, CDR2 SVGEGT. The CDR3 has 17 amino acids. The CDR3 reads CASSSRPLAAWGNEQFF. The CDR3 bases that were read are TGTGCCAGCAGTTCGCGTCCTCTAGCCGCCTGGGGCAATGAG.

This clone was observed at least ten times. From the germline J gene comes the end of the CDR3, since the read stops 3 residues before it. The same CDR3 arises from other DNA sequences in this sample as well. The V gene is TRBV20-1, the J gene TRBJ1-3; TRBD1 matches 9 bases. Trimming cost V 6 bases and J 0 bases; bases outside gene matches: 3. CDR1 and CDR2 (germline): DFQATT, SNEGSKA (reference sequence). CDR3 size: 14 residues. Incomplete CDR3 DNA: TGCAGTGCAACAGGGGGCCACTCTGGAAACACC. Residues: CSATGGHSGNT. In full, the CDR3 is CSATGGHSGNTIYF.

This clone was detected ten times or more. The read comes to an end 3 residues before the CDR3 does, leaving the germline J gene to fill in the end. V usage is TRBV5-8 and J usage is TRBJ2-5; 9 nucleotides line up with TRBD1. The CDR3 is 14 amino acids. V lost 9 bases, J lost 5 bases, and 11 bases stayed unmatched. Germline V CDR1 and CDR2: SGHTS, YDEGEE. The sequenced CDR3 bases are TGTGCCAACTCCGGGACAGGGAGAGTTGAGACC. Amino acid sequence: CANSGTGRVET. The CDR3 reads in full as CANSGTGRVETQYF.

This clone has a count of ten or more. The read comes to an end 3 residues before the CDR3 does, leaving the germline J gene to fill in the end. J is TRBJ1-3 and V is TRBV30; D unresolved. V lost 1 base and J 4 bases, leaving 2 bases between the germline ends. Germline V CDR1 and CDR2: GTSNPN, SVGIG (reference sequence). The CDR3 runs to 11 residues. CDR3 DNA (partial): TGTGCCTGGAGTGCGGGAAACACC. Its protein is CAWSAGNT. The entire CDR3 reads CAWSAGNTIYF.

This clone was seen repeatedly, ten times or more. The CDR3 end lies 3 residues beyond the end of the read and is filled in from the germline J gene. The V and J genes are TRBV6-1 and TRBJ1-5, with 9 bases identical to TRBD1. J gave up 4 bases and V 4 bases, and 5 bases lay outside the gene matches. Germline V CDR1 and CDR2: MNHNS, SASEGT. This CDR3 is built from 15 residues. Incomplete CDR3 DNA: TGTGCCAGCAGTGCCTGGACAGGGGATAATCAGCCC. Translated: CASSAWTGDNQP. The CDR3 as a whole reads CASSAWTGDNQPQHF.

This clone was observed a handful of times. The CDR3 end is not reached by the read, which stops 3 residues before it; the germline J gene fills it in. The chain uses TRBV11-2 and TRBJ2-5; D uncertain. This CDR3 region has 13 residues. Per the germline V gene, CDR1 is SGHAT and CDR2 is FQNNGV. V was shortened by 2 bases and J by 4 bases, with 8 bases between the two germline ends. CDR3 amino acids: CASSLLLRETQYF. The covered CDR3 bases are TGTGCCAGCAGCTTACTCCTAAGAGAGACC.

This clone was seen many times. The sequenced fragment ends 3 residues before the CDR3 boundary, so the rest is inferred from the germline J gene. The genes are TRBV7-8 and TRBJ1-5; 7 nucleotides agree with TRBD1. In germline, CDR1 is SGHVS, CDR2 FQNEAQ. The CDR3 extends over 15 amino acids. V lost 6 bases, J lost 0 bases, and 5 bases stayed unmatched. The CDR3 bases that were read are TGTGCCAGCAGTTACGGACAGGCTAGCAATCAGCCC. Protein: CASSYGQASNQP. The CDR3 in full is CASSYGQASNQPQHF.

This clone came up many times. With the read ending 3 residues before the CDR3 end, the germline J gene is used to fill in that end. V is TRBV28 and J is TRBJ2-7, with 7 bases fitting TRBD1. The CDR3 has 15 residues. Germline CDR1 is MDHEN and CDR2 is SYDVKM. With V trimmed by 4 bases and J by 4 bases, 10 bases remained unmatched. CDR3 sequence reads: CASSSTGTERYEQYF. CDR3 DNA, as far as it was read: TGTGCCAGCAGTTCCACCGGGACAGAAAGATACGAG.

This clone was seen more than once but under ten times. A much larger clone lies a single base off, so this may be a read error. The read is 3 residues too short to cover the CDR3 end, so that end is filled in from the germline J gene. The rearrangement uses TRBV19 and TRBJ2-3, with D possibly being TRBD1 (6 bases). From germline, CDR1 is LNHDA and CDR2 SQIVND (reference sequence). The CDR3 length is 16 residues. The sequenced part of the CDR3 DNA is TGTGCCAGTAGTATGGCCGTGTGGGGGCTGAATCAGCCG. Its protein product is CASSMAVWGLNQP. The CDR3 as a whole reads CASSMAVWGLNQPQYF.

This clone is medium-sized within its sample. Sequencing ends 3 residues short of the CDR3 end; the germline J gene provides the rest. The chain joins TRBV30 to TRBJ2-3; TRBD2 agrees at 8 bases. V was clipped by 2 bases and J by 4 bases; unmatched bases: 5. Germline V gene data show CDR1 as GTSNPN and CDR2 as SVGIG (reference sequence). The CDR3 length is 14 residues. The CDR3 reads CAWSRRGAPDTQYF. Incomplete CDR3 DNA: TGTGCCTGGAGTCGGCGGGGGGCCCCAGATACG.

This clone was picked up a small number of times. The CDR3 extends 3 residues past the end of the read, so its final part is completed from the germline J gene. The rearrangement links TRBV2 to TRBJ2-7; D remains unclear. The V gene lost 2 bases and the J gene lost 5 bases, with 10 bases spanning the gap. Germline V lookup: CDR1 SNHLY, CDR2 FYNNEI. This CDR3 is 13 amino acids long. The CDR3 protein is CASSEYRVDEQYF. The sequenced CDR3 bases are TGTGCCAGCAGTGAATATCGGGTCGACGAG.

In this sample, this clone turned up a few times. The DNA read from the CDR3 is TGTGCCAGCAGTGAAACCCAGGGGTATGGT. Translating gives CASSETQGYG. The CDR3 as a whole reads CASSETQGYGQYF. V gene TRBV6-1 combines with J gene TRBJ2-4; TRBD1 is a possible D gene (6 bases). The observed sequence ends 3 residues before the CDR3 terminus, with the missing tail filled in from the germline J gene. The germline V gene encodes CDR1 MNHNS and CDR2 SASEGT. This CDR3 contains 13 residues.

In this sample, this clone turned up many times. Read data end 3 residues before the CDR3 end; the end is taken from the germline J gene. The gene calls are TRBV5-1 and TRBJ2-5; D possibly uses TRBD1 or TRBD2 (5 bases each). From germline, CDR1 is SGHRS and CDR2 YFSETQ. This CDR3 comprises 15 residues. V was cut by 2 bases and J by 5 bases, with 16 bases left in between. The CDR3: CASSLSSREWETQYF. The sequenced part of the CDR3 DNA is TGCGCCAGCAGCTTATCGTCCAGGGAGTGGGAGACC.

This clone has a count of ten or more. The read comes to an end 3 residues before the CDR3 does, leaving the germline J gene to fill in the end. This rearrangement joins TRBV16 to TRBJ2-3, with 8 bases that match TRBD1. The CDR3 consists of 15 residues. J was trimmed by 6 bases and V by 2 bases; bases with no gene match: 7. The germline V gene encodes CDR1 KGHSY and CDR2 FQNENV. The covered CDR3 bases are TGTGCCAGCAGCCAAGGGACAGGAGGTTGGGATACG. Translating gives CASSQGTGGWDT. In full, the CDR3 reads CASSQGTGGWDTQYF.

Comments on this clone: A much larger clone differs by one base, so this may be a read error. Partial CDR3 DNA: TGTGCCAGCAGTGGGGGCAGGGCCTATGAAAAA. It encodes CASSGGRAYEK. The CDR3 reads in full as CASSGGRAYEKLFF. The rearrangement joins TRBV6-1 to TRBJ1-4, with D perhaps matching TRBD1 (5 bases). The read gets to within 3 residues of the CDR3 end, and the germline J gene fills in the rest. Trimming removed 4 bases from V and 6 bases from J, with 12 bases in between. CDR3 size: 14 residues. Germline V gene data show CDR1 as MNHNS and CDR2 as SASEGT.